This paragraph covers one T cell receptor beta chain sequence. Antigen: not known. This entry belongs to a study of cytomegalovirus exposure and HLA in healthy donors. The study's findings and limits: For TCR beta chains, V- and J-gene trimming was later linked to a missense DCLRE1C variant. The authors later found HLA-associated TCR beta chains more clonally expanded than equally common others. It was reported in a later analysis that an Asian-associated ancestry cluster showed fewer N-insertions than the approximately 670-donor mean. Being productive about 90% or about 30% of the time was typical of most TCR beta V segments in an earlier analysis.

Germline lookup yields CDR1 SGHVS and CDR2 FQNEAQ. Trimming pared 7 bases from V and 5 bases from J, leaving 9 bases between. There are 12 residues in the CDR3. 60 Vbeta and 13 Jbeta primers were used in PCR. The method was immunoSEQ multiplex PCR; TCRdb's version includes in-frame clones alone and lacks a portion of them. The profile shows roughly 100,000 clones, about 9.5% of them singletons. Sequencing was done on a sample of PBMCs. The TCR comes from a man between 35 and 55 years old in good health and CMV-seropositive. V and J are TRBV7-8 and TRBJ2-1, with D hard to call. CDR3 amino acids: CASNLQNNEQFF. The DNA of the CDR3 is TGTGCCAGCAATCTACAGAACAATGAGCAGTTCTTC. Complete variable domain (other parts from reference TRBV7-8 and TRBJ2-1): GAGVSQSPRYKVAKRGQDVALRCDPISGHVSLFWYQQALGQGPEFLTYFQNEAQLDKSGLPSDRFFAERPEGSVSTLKIQRTQQEDSAVYLCASNLQNNEQFFGPGTRLTVL.